The source of this T cell receptor beta chain is a study of technical replicates of blood from a handful of donors. The protocol was immunoSEQ multiplex PCR, while the TCRdb copy is restricted to in-frame clones and leaves out a portion. The sample consists of roughly 40,000 clones, 90% to 97% of them appearing once. Germline V gene sequence: CDR1 SGDLS, CDR2 YYNGEE. V was trimmed by 4 bases and J by 5 bases, leaving 18 bases between them. The CDR3 length is 16 residues. The J gene is TRBJ2-2, the V gene TRBV9; tentatively, D is TRBD2 (5 bases). The receptor was isolated from a human donor in good health. The sequencing input was T cells isolated from PBMCs. The CDR3: CASSPPGSGGTGELFF. The DNA for the CDR3 is TGTGCCAGCAGCCCTCCGGGGAGCGGAGGAACCGGGGAGCTGTTTTTT.